This paragraph covers one TCR beta chain sequence. No cognate antigen has been identified for it. Base qualities are not at hand, and no much larger clone is one base apart. RNA was extracted using the RNeasy kit, and roughly 0.45 to 1 ug of the RNA was reverse transcribed with random hexamers. TCR beta CDR3 regions were amplified with the immunoSEQ multiplex PCR assay covering 54 Vbeta and 13 Jbeta segments. PCR amplification bias was corrected using a synthetic template baseline for primer optimization and computational correction. Per the authors' processing: Reads were annotated to V, D and J genes per IMGT and analyzed with immunoSEQ Analyzer, keeping only productive sequences. To calculate clonality, Shannon entropy was normalized by log2 of the number of productive unique sequences and then subtracted from one. For each patient and control, public and private clones were evaluated among the 100 most prevalent clones. Clones were defined as Susac-specific if absent from the healthy and MS cohorts, from roughly 1,100 published viral clones and from other ImmuneACCESS disease sequences. TCRdb redid the processing of the public reads, applying fastp at Q25 and MiXCR, and retained in-frame beta chains. CDR3 protein duplicates are merged, each entry listing the most common genes and DNA. TCRdb, not the original authors, processed these V and J calls. For this sample the table gives 400,000 to 550,000 distinct CDR3 sequences, of which more than 80% were detected only once. The ten largest account for more than 0.09% of the sample.

This sample was included in a study of CD8 T cells in Susac syndrome (dated by TCRdb to between 2018 and 2020). Regarding the research as a whole: Repertoire sequencing was used to test whether CD8+ T cell activation and differentiation in Susac syndrome was antigen driven. Clonality of the CD8+ T cell repertoire was compared between roughly 13 healthy donors, 14 Susac syndrome patients and 15 multiple sclerosis patients. Here is what the overall study found, with its caveats: The number of individuals in the TCR sequencing and HLA analysis was recognized as being relatively small.

There are 16 amino acids in the CDR3, from cysteine to phenylalanine inclusive. CDR3 DNA only is kept here, 48 bases in frame from base 1. A distance of 11 bases separates the germline ends of V and J, which lose 1 base and 2 bases respectively. Based on the germline V gene, the CDR1 and CDR2 sequences are MGHRA and YSYEKL. Peripheral blood CD8+ and CD4+ T cells from healthy donors, Susac syndrome patients and multiple sclerosis patients were profiled using high-throughput TCR beta sequencing. Treatment-naive patients with stable or active relapsing-remitting disease fulfilling revised McDonald criteria were used as multiple sclerosis controls. Bulk CD8+ and CD4+ T cells were purified by magnetic negative isolation, whereas CD8+ TEMRA cells were enriched by FACS. Blood was collected in EDTA tubes and processed within 24 hours, with PBMCs isolated through density gradient centrifugation. PBMCs intended for TCR sequencing were frozen in liquid nitrogen and were later thawed in a 37 degrees C water bath. Purity of sorted or isolated CD4+, CD8+ and CD8+ TEMRA cells was at least 90%.

Sequenced input: CD8+ T cells from PBMCs. The sequence links TRBV4-1 to TRBJ2-2, with no reliable assignment of the D segment. The TCR originated in a human donor with multiple sclerosis. CDR3 protein: CASSQVVMGNTGELFF. The sequenced DNA is TGCGCCAGCAGCCAAGTGGTTATGGGTAACACCGGGGAGCTGTTTTTT.